This TCR beta chain appears in the sequencing data of a study of T cells in Graves' hyperthyroidism and ophthalmopathy. What was amplified from RNA transcripts were TCR beta CDR3 regions. The HTBI primer set served for first-round RT-PCR of the TCR CDR3. TCRdb used MiXCR to reprocess the multiplex PCR reads, holding one entry per CDR3 protein. The sample has some 300,000 distinct CDR3 sequences; roughly 13% are singletons. This clonotype showed up just a few times. The germline gives CDR1 LNHNV, CDR2 YYDKDF (reference sequence). Trimming took off 1 base at V and 5 bases at J, with 6 bases between the two ends. The CDR3 contains 13 residues.

The V call is TRBV15, the J call TRBJ2-1, with no clear D. Sample: blood. The source is a woman between 35 and 50 years old with Graves' hyperthyroidism. For the CDR3, the DNA is TGTGCCACCAGCAGAGGACTGAACAATGAGCAGTTCTTC. Translated: CATSRGLNNEQFF.